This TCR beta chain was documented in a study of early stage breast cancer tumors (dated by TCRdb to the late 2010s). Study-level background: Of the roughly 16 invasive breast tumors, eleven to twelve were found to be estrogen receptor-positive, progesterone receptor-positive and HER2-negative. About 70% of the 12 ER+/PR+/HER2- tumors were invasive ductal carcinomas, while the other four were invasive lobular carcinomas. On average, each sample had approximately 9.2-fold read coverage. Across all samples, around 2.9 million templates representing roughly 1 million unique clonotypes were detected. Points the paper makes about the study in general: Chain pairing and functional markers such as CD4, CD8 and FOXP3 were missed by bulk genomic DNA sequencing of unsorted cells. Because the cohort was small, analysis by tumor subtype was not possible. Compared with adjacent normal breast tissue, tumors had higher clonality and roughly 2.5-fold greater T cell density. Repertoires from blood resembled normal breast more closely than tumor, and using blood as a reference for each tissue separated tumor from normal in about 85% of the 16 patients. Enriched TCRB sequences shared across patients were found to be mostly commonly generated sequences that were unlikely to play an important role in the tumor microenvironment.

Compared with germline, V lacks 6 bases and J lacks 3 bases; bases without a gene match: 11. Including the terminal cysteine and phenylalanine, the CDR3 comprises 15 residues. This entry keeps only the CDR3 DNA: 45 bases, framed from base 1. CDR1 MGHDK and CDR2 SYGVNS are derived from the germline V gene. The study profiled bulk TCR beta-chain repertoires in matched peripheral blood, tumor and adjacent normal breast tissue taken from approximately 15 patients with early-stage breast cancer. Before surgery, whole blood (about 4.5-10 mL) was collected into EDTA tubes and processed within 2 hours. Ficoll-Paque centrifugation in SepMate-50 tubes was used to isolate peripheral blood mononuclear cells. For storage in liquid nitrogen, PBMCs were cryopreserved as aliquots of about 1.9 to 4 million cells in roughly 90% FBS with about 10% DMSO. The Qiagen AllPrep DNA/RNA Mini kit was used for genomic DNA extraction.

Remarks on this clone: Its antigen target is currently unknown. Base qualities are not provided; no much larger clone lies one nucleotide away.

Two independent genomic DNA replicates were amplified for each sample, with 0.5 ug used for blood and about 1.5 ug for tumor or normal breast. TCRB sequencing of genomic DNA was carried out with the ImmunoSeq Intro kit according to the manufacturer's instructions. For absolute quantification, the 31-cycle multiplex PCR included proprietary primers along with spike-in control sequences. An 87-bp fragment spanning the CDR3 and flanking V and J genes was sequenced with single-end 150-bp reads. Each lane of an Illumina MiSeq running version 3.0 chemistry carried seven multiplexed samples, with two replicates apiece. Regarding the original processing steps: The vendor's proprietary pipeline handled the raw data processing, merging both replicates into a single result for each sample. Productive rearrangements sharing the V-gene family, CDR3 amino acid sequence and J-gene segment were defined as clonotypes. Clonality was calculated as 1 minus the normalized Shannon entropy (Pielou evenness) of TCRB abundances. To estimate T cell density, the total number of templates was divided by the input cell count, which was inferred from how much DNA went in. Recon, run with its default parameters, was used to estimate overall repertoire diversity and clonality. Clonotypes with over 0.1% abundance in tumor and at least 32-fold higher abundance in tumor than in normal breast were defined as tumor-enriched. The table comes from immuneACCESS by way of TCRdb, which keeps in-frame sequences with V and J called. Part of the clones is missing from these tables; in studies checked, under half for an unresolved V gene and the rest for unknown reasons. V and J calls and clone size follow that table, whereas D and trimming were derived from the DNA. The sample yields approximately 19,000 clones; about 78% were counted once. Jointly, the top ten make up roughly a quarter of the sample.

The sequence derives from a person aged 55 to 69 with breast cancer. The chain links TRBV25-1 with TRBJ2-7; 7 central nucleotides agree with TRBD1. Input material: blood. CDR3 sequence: CASSNPGQPHYEQYF. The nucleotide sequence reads TGTGCCAGCAGCAACCCGGGACAGCCACACTACGAGCAGTACTTC.